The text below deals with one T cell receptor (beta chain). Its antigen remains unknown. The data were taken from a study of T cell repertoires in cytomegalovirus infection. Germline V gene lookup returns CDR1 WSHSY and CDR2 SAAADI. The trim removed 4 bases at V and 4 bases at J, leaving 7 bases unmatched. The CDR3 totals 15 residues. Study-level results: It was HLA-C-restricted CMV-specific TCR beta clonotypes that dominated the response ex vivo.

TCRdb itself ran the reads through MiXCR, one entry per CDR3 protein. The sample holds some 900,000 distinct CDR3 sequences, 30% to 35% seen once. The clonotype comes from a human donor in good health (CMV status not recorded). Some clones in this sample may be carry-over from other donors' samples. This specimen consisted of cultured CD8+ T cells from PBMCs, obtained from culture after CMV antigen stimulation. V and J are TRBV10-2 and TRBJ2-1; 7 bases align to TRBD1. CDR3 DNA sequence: TGCGCCAGCAGTGTCGAGAGACAGGGTTACAATGAGCAGTTCTTC. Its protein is CASSVERQGYNEQFF.